Below are 30 T cell receptor beta chains sequenced from a single sample in a study of T cells and Merkel cell carcinoma outcomes. Clones were sequenced by immunoSEQ multiplex PCR, and TCRdb holds only the in-frame ones, with some missing. The table includes about 15,000 clones, about 89% detected once. Material for sequencing was tumor tissue from Merkel cell carcinoma. The receptors shown here come from a human donor with Merkel cell carcinoma.

The chain employs TRBV9 and TRBJ2-2; perhaps TRBD2 as D (6 bases). The CDR3 is 15 residues long. Trimming cost V 3 bases and J 3 bases, with 12 bases left between them. Germline CDR1 reads SGDLS; CDR2 reads YYNGEE. The CDR3 coding sequence is TGTGCCAGCAGCGCGGAGGGCAGATACACCGGGGAGCTGTTTTTT. The encoded protein is CASSAEGRYTGELFF.

This rearrangement joins TRBV6-1 to TRBJ2-5; TRBD1 agrees at 7 bases. The germline V gene encodes CDR1 MNHNS and CDR2 SASEGT. The CDR3 sequence is 13 residues long. Trimming cost V 6 bases and J 1 base; bases outside gene matches: 2. The CDR3 loop reads CASRNRGQETQYF. The CDR3 bases are TGTGCCAGCAGGAACAGGGGCCAAGAGACCCAGTACTTC.

This chain connects TRBV7-2 to TRBJ2-7; TRBD2 aligns across 7 bases. The CDR3 has 15 amino acids. Germline V CDR1 and CDR2: SGHTA, FQGNSA. The CDR3 DNA is TGTGTCATCGAACTGAGGCTAGCGGACTACTACGAGCAGTACTTC. Its protein product is CVIELRLADYYEQYF.

V gene TRBV9 combines with J gene TRBJ2-7; 7 bases map to TRBD2. The CDR3 extends over 15 amino acids. The V gene's germline CDR1 is SGDLS and CDR2 YYNGEE. J was trimmed by 2 bases and V by 4 bases; bases with no gene match: 9. The CDR3 DNA follows: TGTGCCAGCAGCACAGCTAGCGGTACTACCTACGAGCAGTACTTC. Protein product: CASSTASGTTYEQYF.

This clone showed up just once. This rearrangement joins TRBV27 to TRBJ1-2, with no clear D. The germline V gene encodes CDR1 MNHEY and CDR2 SMNVEV (reference sequence). This CDR3 has 15 amino acids. Trimming took off 5 bases at V and 5 bases at J, with 18 bases between the two ends. The CDR3 nucleotides are TGTGCCAGCAGTCCCCGCCTGGCTTCGGGATATGGCTACACCTTC. Translating it yields CASSPRLASGYGYTF.

The V gene is TRBV4-1, the J gene TRBJ2-3; D is possibly TRBD1 (7 bases). Germline CDR1 reads MGHRA; CDR2 reads YSYEKL. V was cut by 0 bases and J by 2 bases, with 15 bases left in between. The CDR3 runs to 17 residues. As DNA, the CDR3 is TGCGCCAGCAGCCAAGATAGGTGGAGGGGGCCCACAGATACGCAGTATTTT. As protein: CASSQDRWRGPTDTQYF.

The chain couples TRBV5-1 to TRBJ2-5, with 10 bases lining up with TRBD1. CDR3 length: 17 amino acids. Looked up from germline, CDR1 is SGHRS and CDR2 is YFSETQ. J gave up 4 bases and V 1 base, and 10 bases lay outside the gene matches. This CDR3 reads CASSLSRDRGVRETQYF. For the CDR3, the DNA is TGCGCCAGCAGCTTGTCCCGGGACAGGGGCGTCCGAGAGACCCAGTACTTC. Drawing the rest from reference TRBV5-1 and TRBJ2-5, the complete variable domain is KAGVTQTPRYLIKTRGQQVTLSCSPISGHRSVSWYQQTPGQGLQFLFEYFSETQRNKGNFPGRFSGRQFSNSRSEMNVSTLELGDSALYLCASSLSRDRGVRETQYFGPGTRLLVL.

This chain joins TRBV29-1 and TRBJ1-5, with TRBD1 matching over 12 bases. CDR3 length: 14 residues. Losses at the gene ends were 7 bases for V and 6 bases for J; bases not matched to a gene: 7. Germline V lookup: CDR1 SQVTM, CDR2 ANQGSEA. CDR3 loop: CSDPGQGAGQPQHF. The DNA of the CDR3 is TGCAGCGACCCGGGACAGGGGGCAGGTCAGCCCCAGCATTTT.

The rearrangement joins TRBV27 to TRBJ2-7; no clear D. The V and J ends lost 3 bases and 2 bases respectively, with 11 bases between them. The CDR3 is 14 amino acids. Per the germline V gene, CDR1 is MNHEY and CDR2 is SMNVEV (reference sequence). In DNA form, the CDR3 reads TGTGCCAGCAGTTTGGTTCCCGGACCCTACGAGCAGTACTTC. It yields the protein CASSLVPGPYEQYF.

The chain uses TRBV29-1 and TRBJ1-5; D remains ambiguous. The CDR3 is made up of 13 amino acids. V lost 6 bases to trimming and J lost 6 bases, with 15 bases between them. Germline values: CDR1 SQVTM, CDR2 ANQGSEA. The CDR3 nucleotides are TGCAGCGTGGGGTTAGAGATCGGTCAGCCCCAGCATTTT. It translates to CSVGLEIGQPQHF.

The V call is TRBV15, the J call TRBJ2-1; 9 bases are a match to TRBD2. The V and J ends lost 6 bases and 6 bases, in that order; junction bases with no gene match: 9. The CDR3 contains 15 residues. The V gene's germline CDR1 is LNHNV and CDR2 YYDKDF (reference sequence). CDR3 coding DNA: TGTGCCACCAGGAGCGGTAGCGGGAGAGTCAATGAGCAGTTCTTC. This codes for CATRSGSGRVNEQFF.

J is TRBJ2-7 and V is TRBV30; D unresolved. V lost 5 bases to trimming and J lost 2 bases, with 10 bases between them. The germline gives CDR1 GTSNPN, CDR2 SVGIG (reference sequence). The CDR3 consists of 12 residues. CDR3 in DNA: TGTGCCTGGGCCTTAAGGACCTACGAGCAGTACTTC. The encoded protein is CAWALRTYEQYF.

The genes are TRBV11-2 and TRBJ1-1, with a tentative D call TRBD1 (6 bases). The V gene's germline CDR1 is SGHAT and CDR2 FQNNGV. The CDR3 covers 15 residues. V was trimmed by 1 base and J by 5 bases, leaving 14 bases between them. The CDR3 loop reads CASSLGTQGRTEAFF. As DNA, the CDR3 is TGTGCCAGCAGCTTAGGCACCCAGGGGAGGACTGAAGCTTTCTTT.

The chain combines TRBV28 with TRBJ2-2; 7 positions match TRBD2. Germline V gene data show CDR1 as MDHEN and CDR2 as SYDVKM. Germline trimming cut 3 bases from V and 6 bases from J; bases unmatched to any gene: 7. The CDR3 is 15 amino acids. In nucleotides, the CDR3 is TGTGCCAGCAGTTTGTCGGGAGGCGGATCCGGGGAGCTGTTTTTT. This codes for CASSLSGGGSGELFF.

This clone was observed a single time. This sequence joins TRBV19 and TRBJ2-2; weak D call: TRBD2 (6 bases). Germline V gene sequence: CDR1 LNHDA, CDR2 SQIVND (reference sequence). V lost 2 bases and J lost 5, with 24 bases in between. This CDR3 has 19 amino acids. The CDR3 region is CASSIKGPGFGGGTGELFF. For the CDR3, the DNA is TGTGCCAGTAGTATAAAGGGCCCGGGTTTCGGGGGTGGAACCGGGGAGCTGTTTTTT.

The chain couples TRBV11-3 to TRBJ2-2, with D perhaps TRBD2 (6 bases). The CDR3 spans 14 residues. V gave up 5 bases and J gave up 10 bases, with 17 bases separating them. Germline-derived CDR1 and CDR2 are SGHNT and YENEEA. The CDR3 loop is CASSNTGTGVELFF. The CDR3, as DNA: TGTGCCAGCAGCAACACCGGGACTGGCGTGGAGCTGTTTTTT.

The chain joins TRBV9 to TRBJ1-1; D not certain. Germline V CDR1 and CDR2: SGDLS, YYNGEE. Trimming removed 0 bases from V and 3 bases from J, with 6 bases in between. The CDR3 is made up of 13 amino acids. The CDR3 bases are TGTGCCAGCAGCGTAGCTTGGGACACTGAAGCTTTCTTT. Encoded protein: CASSVAWDTEAFF.

The chain carries TRBV9 and TRBJ1-3; D is possibly TRBD1 (5 bases). V gave up 3 bases and J gave up 0 bases, with 10 bases separating them. The CDR3 contains 15 residues. Per the germline V gene, CDR1 is SGDLS and CDR2 is YYNGEE. CDR3 sequence reads: CASSATGVSGNTIYF. Written as DNA, the CDR3 is TGTGCCAGCAGCGCCACGGGGGTCTCTGGAAACACCATATATTTT.

The genes are TRBV9 and TRBJ1-2; 10 nucleotides line up with TRBD1. The CDR3 is 15 residues long. Trimming at V came to 0 bases and at J to 6 bases, leaving 5 bases not matched to a gene. Germline V gene sequence: CDR1 SGDLS, CDR2 YYNGEE. CDR3 DNA: TGTGCCAGCAGCGTAGCCCTTGGGACAGGGGATGGCTACACCTTC. Its translation: CASSVALGTGDGYTF.

This clone was counted between two and nine times. The rearrangement links TRBV5-4 to TRBJ2-3; D perhaps matches TRBD2 (6 bases). Trimming took off 2 bases at V and 4 bases at J, with 11 bases between the two ends. The CDR3 totals 14 residues. The V gene's germline CDR1 is SGHNT and CDR2 YYREEE (reference sequence). In nucleotides, the CDR3 is TGTGCCAGCAGCTTTGATAGCGGTGCAGATACGCAGTATTTT. It specifies CASSFDSGADTQYF.

The chain joins TRBV18 to TRBJ1-1, with D uncertain. This CDR3 has 12 amino acids. CDR1 is KGHSH and CDR2 is LQKENI in the germline V gene. Trimming removed 0 bases from V and 9 bases from J, with 8 bases in between. The CDR3 is CASSPPSGKAFF. The DNA of the CDR3 is TGTGCCAGCTCACCACCCTCGGGGAAAGCTTTCTTT.

As concerns this clone: At one end, the junction sequence differs from germline, possibly due to a read error. This chain uses TRBV18 with TRBJ1-3; possible D gene TRBD1, 5 bases. Germline-derived CDR1 and CDR2 are KGHSH and LQKENI. The CDR3 totals 14 residues. The CDR3 protein is CASSPRGRERPWAF. CDR3 DNA: TGTGCCAGCTCACCACGTGGCAGGGAGAGACCCTGGGCTTTT. Supplemented by reference TRBV18 and TRBJ1-3, the full variable domain reads NAGVMQNPRHLVRRRGQEARLRCSPMKGHSHVYWYRQLPEEGLKFMVYLQKENIIDESGMPKERFSAEFPKEGPSILRIQQVVRGDSAAYFCASSPRGRERPWAFGEGSWLTVV.

The V gene is TRBV27, the J gene TRBJ1-5, with D possibly matching TRBD1 (6 bases). The V end was cut by 7 bases, the J end by 5 bases, with 18 bases between. The CDR3 length is 15 residues. CDR1 is MNHEY and CDR2 is SMNVEV in the germline V gene (reference sequence). CDR3 loop: CASKGGANLHQPQHF. CDR3 sequence (DNA): TGTGCCAGCAAGGGGGGGGCAAACCTACATCAGCCCCAGCATTTT.

This clone was detected once. The genes are TRBV27 and TRBJ1-5; D unclear. V dropped 8 bases and J dropped 7 bases, with 12 bases sitting between them. Germline-derived CDR1 and CDR2 are MNHEY and SMNVEV (reference sequence). The CDR3 contains 12 residues. The DNA of the CDR3 is TGTGCCAGCGGTCCTCCAGGCCAGCCCCAGCATTTT. Its translation is CASGPPGQPQHF.

The chain employs TRBV19 and TRBJ1-1; tentative D call: TRBD1 (5 bases). This CDR3 contains 14 residues. Germline V gene sequence: CDR1 LNHDA, CDR2 SQIVND (reference sequence). Trimming stripped 5 bases from V and 2 bases from J, with 12 bases between. The CDR3 protein is CASSLGTLNTEAFF. The CDR3 coding sequence is TGTGCCAGTAGTTTAGGGACCCTTAACACTGAAGCTTTCTTT.

As regards this clone: The sample has other DNA sequences that encode this CDR3 too. The genes are TRBV19 and TRBJ1-1; a possible D gene is TRBD1 (6 bases). The CDR3 length is 14 residues. Trimming took off 3 bases at V and 4 bases at J, with 12 bases between the two ends. Germline loops: CDR1 LNHDA, CDR2 SQIVND (reference sequence). The CDR3 DNA reads TGTGCCAGTAGTATTCAGGGGAGGGGCACTGAAGCTTTCTTT. Protein product: CASSIQGRGTEAFF.

The V gene is TRBV30, the J gene TRBJ2-3; 7 bases map to TRBD2. From germline, CDR1 is GTSNPN and CDR2 SVGIG (reference sequence). CDR3 size: 12 residues. This chain's CDR3 is CGLAVARDTQYF. The CDR3 DNA is TGTGGTCTAGCGGTGGCAAGGGATACGCAGTATTTT. Filled out from reference TRBV30 and TRBJ2-3, the complete variable domain reads SQTIHQWPATLVQPVGSPLSLECTVEGTSNPNLYWYRQAAGRGLQLLFYSVGIGQISSEVPQNLSASRPQDRQFILSSKKLLLSDSGFYLCGLAVARDTQYFGPGTRLTVL.

The CDR3 here is CASSVGKEGYEQYF. DNA for the CDR3: TGTGCCAGCAGCGTAGGAAAGGAGGGCTACGAGCAGTACTTC. The genes are TRBV9 and TRBJ2-7; TRBD2 might be the D (6 bases). The CDR3 is made up of 14 amino acids. The V gene's germline CDR1 is SGDLS and CDR2 YYNGEE. The V end lost 0 bases, the J end lost 3 bases, and 10 bases lay between the germline ends.

This clone appeared a few times. The chain uses TRBV2 and TRBJ1-2, with D perhaps TRBD1 (6 bases). This CDR3 has 13 residues. V lost 11 bases, J lost 7 bases, and 20 bases lay in between. Germline assignment: CDR1 SNHLY and CDR2 FYNNEI. CDR3 sequence (DNA): TGTGCCGGCCGAGCAGGGGCGCGAGTTGGCTACACCTTC. It specifies CAGRAGARVGYTF. Complete variable domain (other parts from reference TRBV2 and TRBJ1-2): EPEVTQTPSHQVTQMGQEVILRCVPISNHLYFYWYRQILGQKVEFLVSFYNNEISEKSEIFDDQFSVERPDGSNFTLKIRSTKLEDSAMYFCAGRAGARVGYTFGSGTRLTVV.

This clone was counted between two and nine times. The rearrangement links TRBV6-1 to TRBJ1-6; no clear D gene. V shed 1 base and J shed 0 bases, with 4 bases lying between them. Germline V gene data show CDR1 as MNHNS and CDR2 as SASEGT. The CDR3 spans 15 residues. The DNA of the CDR3 is TGTGCCAGCAGTGAAGTGGGCTCCTATAATTCACCCCTCCACTTT. Its protein product is CASSEVGSYNSPLHF.